This T cell receptor (beta chain) derives from a study of T cells after posttransplantation cyclophosphamide (TCRdb year 2016). As for the study more broadly: Using TRB sequencing, the study followed how the T cell repertoire reconstituted after myeloablative bone marrow transplantation in which posttransplantation cyclophosphamide served as GVHD prophylaxis. Samples from a few dozen PTCy-treated patients, along with samples from around 16 of their related bone marrow donors, underwent antigen receptor sequencing. TRB sequencing was performed on blood from all 35 or so PTCy patients with 1-year posttransplant specimens. Up to roughly 3 additional blood samples from 2 to 5.2 years after transplant were also TRB-sequenced in 3 patients, as was pretransplant blood from a handful of patients. Because TRA and TRB clonality were tightly correlated in fewer than 10 samples, subsequent TCR analyses were focused on TRB only. Public TRB sequences were compared against a database of over 3,600 sequences linked to responses to pathogens, tumor antigens, self-antigens and alloantigens. Results and caveats for the whole study, not just this receptor: The TRB repertoires of T cells infiltrating skin or GI tract showed only limited overlap with the TRB repertoires of T cells in blood. Donor-recipient similarity was low at 1-2 months but increased during the first year, and donor CD8+ memory clones often dominated later blood repertoires. Across about 40 patients, TRB clonality was highly associated with recipient CMV seropositivity and CMV reactivation, and PTCy diversity was similar to diversity in CNI/methotrexate controls.

According to the germline V gene (reference sequence), CDR1 reads MNHEY and CDR2 reads SMNVEV. CDR3 length: 15 amino acids, cysteine to phenylalanine. CDR3 DNA is the only sequence kept; it has 45 bases, read in frame from the first base. The junction shows trimming of 7 bases on V and 3 bases on J, plus 19 bases between the germline ends. TRB sequencing was run on genomic DNA with either the immunoSEQ assay at survey resolution or the hsTCRB kit. The published analysis was carried out like this. The immunoSEQ software handled initial read processing, and the LymphoSeq R package was used for repertoire analyses. Clonality was computed as 1 minus normalized Shannon entropy, and a Gini coefficient was also calculated for each TRB dataset. Phenotypes of unsorted samples were inferred by mapping TRB sequences from sorted subsets of the recipient or donor onto unsorted samples of the same recipient. TCRdb's version of the immuneACCESS table is confined to in-frame rearrangements and falls short of the full clone set. An unresolved V gene accounts for under half of the shortfall where checked; the remainder is of unknown origin. D and trimming come from the DNA, and the V and J calls and clone size come from that table. Across this sample there are tens of thousands of clones, with almost 95% seen only once. Less than 3.5% of the sample goes to the ten largest clones.

A word on this clone: No cognate antigen has been identified for it. Base qualities are missing; no much larger clone stands one base away.

Related bone marrow donors provided peripheral blood samples on the day of marrow donation. Peripheral blood and bone marrow mononuclear cells were isolated by Ficoll-Hypaque density centrifugation and were cryopreserved. The sequencing input was PBMCs. The sequence links TRBV27 to TRBJ2-7; possibly the D gene is TRBD2, per 6 matching bases. This clonotype was sampled from a woman aged 50 to 60 in good health and a related stem cell transplant donor. The CDR3 is CASTWGRSSVYEQYF. The bases are TGTGCCAGCACGTGGGGGAGGTCCTCTGTCTACGAGCAGTACTTC.